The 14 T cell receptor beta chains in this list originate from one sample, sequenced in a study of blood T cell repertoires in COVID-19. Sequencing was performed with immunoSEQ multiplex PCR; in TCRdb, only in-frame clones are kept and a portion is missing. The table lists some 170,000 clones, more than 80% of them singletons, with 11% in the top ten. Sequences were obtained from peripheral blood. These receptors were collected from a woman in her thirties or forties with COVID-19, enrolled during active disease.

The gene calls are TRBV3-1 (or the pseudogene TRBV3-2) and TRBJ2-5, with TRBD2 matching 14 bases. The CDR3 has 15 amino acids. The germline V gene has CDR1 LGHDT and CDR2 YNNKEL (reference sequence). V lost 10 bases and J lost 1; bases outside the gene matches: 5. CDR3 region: CATGLAGGTQETQYF. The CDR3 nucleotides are TGTGCCACCGGACTAGCGGGAGGCACCCAAGAGACCCAGTACTTC.

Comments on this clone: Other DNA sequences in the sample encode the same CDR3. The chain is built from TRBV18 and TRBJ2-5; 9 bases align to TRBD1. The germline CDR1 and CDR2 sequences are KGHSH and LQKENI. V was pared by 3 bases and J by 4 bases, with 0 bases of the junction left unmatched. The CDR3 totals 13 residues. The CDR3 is CASSPGQGETQYF. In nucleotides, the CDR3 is TGTGCCAGCTCACCGGGACAGGGAGAGACCCAGTACTTC.

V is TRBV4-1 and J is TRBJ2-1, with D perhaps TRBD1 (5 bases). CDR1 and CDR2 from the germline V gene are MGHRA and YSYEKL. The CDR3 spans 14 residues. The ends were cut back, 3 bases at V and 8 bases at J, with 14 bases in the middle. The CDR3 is CASSHKKGYYEQFF. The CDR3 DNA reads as TGCGCCAGCAGCCATAAAAAGGGGTACTATGAGCAGTTCTTC.

The CDR3 DNA follows: TGTGCCAGCAGCCAAGTCCAGGGATCCACTGAAGCTTTCTTT. Its protein product is CASSQVQGSTEAFF. This chain connects TRBV3-1 (or the pseudogene TRBV3-2) to TRBJ1-1; the D gene is possibly TRBD1 (5 bases). Germline CDR1 reads LGHDT; CDR2 reads YNNKEL (reference sequence). V gave up 1 base and J gave up 4 bases, with 10 bases separating them. The CDR3 sequence is 14 residues long.

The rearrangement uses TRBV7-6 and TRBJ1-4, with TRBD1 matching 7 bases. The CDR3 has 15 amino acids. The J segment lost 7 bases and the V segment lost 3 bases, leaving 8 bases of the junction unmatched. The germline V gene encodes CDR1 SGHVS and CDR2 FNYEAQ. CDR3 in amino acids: CASSFSLNRGEKLFF. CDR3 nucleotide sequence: TGTGCCAGCAGCTTTAGCCTTAACAGGGGTGAAAAACTGTTTTTT.

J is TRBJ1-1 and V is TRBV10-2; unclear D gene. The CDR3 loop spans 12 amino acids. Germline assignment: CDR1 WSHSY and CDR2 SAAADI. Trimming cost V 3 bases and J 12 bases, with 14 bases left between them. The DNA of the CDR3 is TGCGCCAGCAGTGAAACTCCTTTGGGCTCTTTCTTT. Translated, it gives CASSETPLGSFF.

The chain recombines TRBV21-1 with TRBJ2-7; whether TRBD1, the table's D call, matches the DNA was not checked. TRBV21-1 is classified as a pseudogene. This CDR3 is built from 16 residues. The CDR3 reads CASSHRERWGPYEQYV. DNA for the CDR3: TGTGCCAGCAGCCACCGCGAACGGTGGGGGCCTTACGAGCAGTACGTC.

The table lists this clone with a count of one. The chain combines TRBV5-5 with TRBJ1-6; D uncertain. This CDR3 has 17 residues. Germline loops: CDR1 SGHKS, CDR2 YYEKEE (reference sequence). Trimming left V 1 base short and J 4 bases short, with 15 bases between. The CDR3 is CASSLRTGVGYNSPLHF. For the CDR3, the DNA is TGTGCCAGCAGCTTGAGGACCGGGGTAGGATATAATTCACCCCTCCACTTT.

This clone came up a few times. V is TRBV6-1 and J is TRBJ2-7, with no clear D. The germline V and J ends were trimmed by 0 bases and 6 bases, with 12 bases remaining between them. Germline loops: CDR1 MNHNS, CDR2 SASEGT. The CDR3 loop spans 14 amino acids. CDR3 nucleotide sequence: TGTGCCAGCAGTGAAGCCCCAACAACGTCCGAGCAGTACGTC. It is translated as CASSEAPTTSEQYV.

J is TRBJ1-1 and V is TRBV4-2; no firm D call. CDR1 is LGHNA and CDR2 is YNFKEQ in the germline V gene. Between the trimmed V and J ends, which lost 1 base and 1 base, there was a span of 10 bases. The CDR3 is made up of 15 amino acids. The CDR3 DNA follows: TGTGCCAGCAGCCAAGGTCTGGGCTCGAACACTGAAGCTTTCTTT. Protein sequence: CASSQGLGSNTEAFF.

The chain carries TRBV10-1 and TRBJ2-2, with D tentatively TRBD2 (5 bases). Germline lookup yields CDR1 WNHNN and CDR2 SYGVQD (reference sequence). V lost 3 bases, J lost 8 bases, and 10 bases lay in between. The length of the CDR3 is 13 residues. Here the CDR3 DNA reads TGCGCCAGCAGTGACCGGGAATCGGGGGAGCTGTTTTTT. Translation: CASSDRESGELFF.

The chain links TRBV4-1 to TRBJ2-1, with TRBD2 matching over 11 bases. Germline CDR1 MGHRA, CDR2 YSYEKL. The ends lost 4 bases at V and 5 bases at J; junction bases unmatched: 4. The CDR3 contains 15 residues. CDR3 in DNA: TGCGCCAGCAGCCGAACTAGCGGGAGAAACAATGAGCAGTTCTTC. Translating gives CASSRTSGRNNEQFF.

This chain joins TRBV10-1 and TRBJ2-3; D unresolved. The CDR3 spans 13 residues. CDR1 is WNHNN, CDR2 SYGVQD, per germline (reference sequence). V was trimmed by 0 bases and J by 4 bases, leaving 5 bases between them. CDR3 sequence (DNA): TGCGCCAGCAGTGAGTCACTCCCAGATACGCAGTATTTT. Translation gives CASSESLPDTQYF.

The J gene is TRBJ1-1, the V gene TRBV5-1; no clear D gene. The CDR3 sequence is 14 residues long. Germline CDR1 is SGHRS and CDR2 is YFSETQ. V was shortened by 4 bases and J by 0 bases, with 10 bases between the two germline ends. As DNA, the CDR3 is TGCGCCAGCAGCCGAGGTAATTTGAACACTGAAGCTTTCTTT. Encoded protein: CASSRGNLNTEAFF.